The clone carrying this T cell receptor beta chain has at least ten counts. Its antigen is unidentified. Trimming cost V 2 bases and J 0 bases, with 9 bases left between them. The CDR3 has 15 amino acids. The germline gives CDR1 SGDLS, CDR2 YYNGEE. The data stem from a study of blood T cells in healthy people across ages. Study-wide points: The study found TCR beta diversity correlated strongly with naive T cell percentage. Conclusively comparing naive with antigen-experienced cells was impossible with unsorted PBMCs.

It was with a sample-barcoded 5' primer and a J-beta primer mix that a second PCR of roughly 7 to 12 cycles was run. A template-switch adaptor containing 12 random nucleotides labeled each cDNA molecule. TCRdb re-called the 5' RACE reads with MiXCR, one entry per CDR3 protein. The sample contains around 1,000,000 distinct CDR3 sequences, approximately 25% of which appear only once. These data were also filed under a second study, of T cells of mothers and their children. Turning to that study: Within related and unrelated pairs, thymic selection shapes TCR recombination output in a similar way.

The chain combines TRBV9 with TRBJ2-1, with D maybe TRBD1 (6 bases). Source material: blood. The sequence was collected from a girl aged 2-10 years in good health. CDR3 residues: CASSVGASSYNEQFF. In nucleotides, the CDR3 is TGTGCCAGCAGCGTGGGGGCAAGCTCCTACAATGAGCAGTTCTTC.